Sequencing of this T cell receptor (beta chain) was carried out in a study of blood T cells in healthy people across ages. CDR1 and CDR2 (germline): MDHEN, SYDVKM. This CDR3 contains 15 residues. The V end was cut by 2 bases, the J end by 4 bases, with 14 bases between. Primers used in a second PCR of about 7 to 11 cycles were a sample-barcoded 5' primer and a J-beta primer mix. In TCRdb, the 5' RACE reads were re-called with MiXCR into one record per CDR3 protein. The sample lists around 780,000 distinct CDR3 sequences, around three fifths occurring once. The clonotype originates from a man aged 40-49 years in good health. The sequencing input was blood. The chain links TRBV28 to TRBJ1-1; tentative D call: TRBD1 (5 bases). This CDR3 reads CASSLPRGVSTEAFF. CDR3 DNA sequence: TGTGCCAGCAGTTTACCCCGGGGGGTGAGCACTGAAGCTTTCTTT.